This T cell receptor (beta chain) came from a study of T cells after somatic rescue of genetic block. Unmatched junction bases numbered 8, after V lost 3 bases and J lost 7 bases. The CDR3 length is 16 residues. Germline V CDR1 and CDR2: LNHDA, SQIVND (reference sequence). Measured with immunoSEQ multiplex PCR; TCRdb has only the in-frame clones, and not every one. The sample records around 64,000 clones, about 91% being singletons. This receptor was obtained from a man aged 40-49 years. V usage is TRBV19 and J usage is TRBJ1-6, with TRBD1 identical over 8 bases. Source material: peripheral blood mononuclear cells (PBMCs). The DNA for the CDR3 is TGTGCCAGTAGTATGGACCTGGCAGGGGGCAATTCACCCCTCCACTTT. Translated, it gives CASSMDLAGGNSPLHF.